These 10 T cell receptor beta chains share one sample of origin, sequenced in a study of T-cell memory formation after mild COVID-19. In TCRdb, the 5' RACE reads were re-called with MiXCR into one record per CDR3 protein. The data contain under 300,000 distinct CDR3 sequences, 15% to 20% of them singletons. Sample: PBMCs or a T cell subset sorted from them (not recorded which). All receptors come from a man between 18 and 35 years old who had mild COVID-19 (a few samples of this study predate the infection). Cell type and time point are not known.

This chain joins TRBV12-3 or TRBV12-4 and TRBJ1-2; D unclear. Trimming cost V 7 bases and J 2 bases, with 11 bases left between them. The CDR3 contains 13 residues. The CDR3 sequence: CASKEGTNYGYTF. In DNA, the CDR3 is TGTGCCAGCAAGGAGGGAACAAACTATGGCTACACCTTC.

The rearrangement links TRBV28 to TRBJ1-2; no clear D gene. This CDR3 region has 13 residues. The germline V gene has CDR1 MDHEN and CDR2 SYDVKM. V lost 4 bases to trimming and J lost 4 bases, with 10 bases between them. CDR3 bases: TGTGCCAGCAGTTCACCGGTTTTCTATGGCTACACCTTC. Its protein is CASSSPVFYGYTF.

This clonotype has only a few counts. The chain carries TRBV30 and TRBJ2-3, with D maybe TRBD2 (5 bases). CDR3 length: 12 amino acids. Trimming left V 0 bases short and J 6 bases short, with 7 bases between. Germline-derived CDR1 and CDR2 are GTSNPN and SVGIG (reference sequence). The DNA of the CDR3 is TGTGCCTGGAGTGTACTAGGGGATACGCAGTATTTT. This sequence encodes CAWSVLGDTQYF.

This clonotype was picked up a small number of times. The CDR3 loop is CASSYGQGAYSSTDTQYF. The CDR3 nucleotides are TGCGCCAGCAGCTACGGACAGGGGGCTTATTCTAGCACAGATACGCAGTATTTT. The J gene is TRBJ2-3, the V gene TRBV5-1; 11 bases match TRBD1. Unmatched junction bases numbered 9, after V lost 3 bases and J lost 0 bases. The germline gives CDR1 SGHRS, CDR2 YFSETQ. CDR3 length: 18 amino acids.

The chain couples TRBV20-1 to TRBJ2-7; D is ambiguous. CDR1 DFQATT and CDR2 SNEGSKA come from the germline V gene (reference sequence). The CDR3 is 11 amino acids. The ends were cut back, 6 bases at V and 3 bases at J, with 9 bases in the middle. CDR3 in DNA: TGCAGTGCCGGCGCCAGCTACGAGCAGTACTTC. Protein sequence: CSAGASYEQYF.

To note about this clonotype: This may arise from a read error, as a much more abundant clone is one base away. This sequence joins TRBV9 and TRBJ1-5; D gene ambiguous. In germline, CDR1 is SGDLS, CDR2 YYNGEE. The CDR3 runs 14 residues. The CDR3 DNA follows: TGTGACAGCAGCGTCGGCATGGGCAATCAGCCCCAGCATTTT. Translating it yields CDSSVGMGNQPQHF.

This rearrangement joins TRBV7-9 to TRBJ1-2; D gene ambiguous. Germline V CDR1 and CDR2: SEHNR, FQNEAQ (reference sequence). Between the trimmed V and J ends, which lost 5 bases and 3 bases, there was a span of 10 bases. This CDR3 contains 13 residues. CDR3 DNA sequence: TGTGCCAGCAGCCGGACGGATTACTATGGCTACACCTTC. It codes for CASSRTDYYGYTF.

V and J are TRBV4-1 and TRBJ2-2; 10 nucleotides line up with TRBD1. The CDR3 has 17 residues. The trim removed 2 bases at V and 3 bases at J, leaving 6 bases unmatched. CDR1 and CDR2 (germline): MGHRA, YSYEKL. CDR3 amino acids: CASSQMEGTGDTGELFF. The CDR3, as DNA: TGCGCCAGCAGCCAAATGGAGGGGACAGGGGACACCGGGGAGCTGTTTTTT.

This chain links TRBV20-1 with TRBJ1-6; tentative D call: TRBD1 (6 bases). The CDR3 totals 14 residues. Between the trimmed V and J ends, which lost 8 bases and 3 bases, there was a span of 14 bases. Germline V gene sequence: CDR1 DFQATT, CDR2 SNEGSKA (reference sequence). This CDR3 is CSTRGAGYNSPLHF. Written as DNA, the CDR3 is TGCAGTACTCGGGGGGCAGGCTATAATTCACCCCTCCACTTT.

The rearrangement uses TRBV6-2 or TRBV6-3 and TRBJ2-1; the D call may be TRBD1 or TRBD2 (5 bases each). This CDR3 has 15 amino acids. Germline V gene sequence: CDR1 MNHEY, CDR2 SVGEGT. The V end was cut by 4 bases, the J end by 2 bases, with 12 bases between. CDR3 residues: CASSLKGTPYNEQFF. Here the CDR3 DNA reads TGTGCCAGCAGTTTGAAAGGGACGCCCTACAATGAGCAGTTCTTC.